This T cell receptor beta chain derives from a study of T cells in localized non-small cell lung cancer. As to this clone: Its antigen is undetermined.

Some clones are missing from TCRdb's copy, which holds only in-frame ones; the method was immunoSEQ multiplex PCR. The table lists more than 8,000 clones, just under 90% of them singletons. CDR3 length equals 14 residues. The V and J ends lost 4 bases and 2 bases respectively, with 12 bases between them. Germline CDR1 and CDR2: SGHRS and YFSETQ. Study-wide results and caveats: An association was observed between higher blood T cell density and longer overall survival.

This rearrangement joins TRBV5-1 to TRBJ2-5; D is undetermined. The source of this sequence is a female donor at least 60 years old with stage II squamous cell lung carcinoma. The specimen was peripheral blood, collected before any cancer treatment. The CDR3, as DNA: TGCGCCAGCAGCGATTGGCACGGACAAGAGACCCAGTACTTC. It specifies CASSDWHGQETQYF.